The present entry profiles one T cell receptor (beta chain) with its context. This receptor's antigen is unknown. Per-nucleotide qualities are absent, and no much larger clonotype sits a single base away. Preparation of the library involved the immunoSEQ multiplex PCR assay. This immuneACCESS table, as held by TCRdb, lists in-frame sequences with V and J called but not all clones. Of the missing ones, under half trace to an unresolved V gene in checked studies; the others have no known cause. Present in this sample are around 36,000 clones, just over 90% of which were seen just once. Of the sample, about 1.2% is held by the ten largest clones. A distance of 9 bases separates the germline ends of V and J, which lose 3 bases and 0 bases respectively. Taken from the germline V gene, the CDR1 and CDR2 loops are SNHLY and FYNNEI. The CDR3 goes from the cysteine to the phenylalanine over 15 residues. Of the read, only the CDR3 DNA is kept; its 45 bases are in frame from base 1.

The data originate from a study of T cell changes during pregnancy in multiple sclerosis (dated by TCRdb to the late 2010s). About the full investigation: The study examined how the T cell repertoire changed over the course of pregnancy in women with multiple sclerosis.

The chain uses TRBV2 and TRBJ2-4, with a tentative D gene TRBD2 over 5 matching bases. Sequencing used peripheral blood, obtained before pregnancy. The TCR originated in a female donor with multiple sclerosis, enrolled in a pregnancy study. The encoded CDR3 is CASSETTLAKNIQYF. DNA sequence: TGTGCCAGCAGTGAGACTACCCTAGCCAAAAACATTCAGTACTTC.